This record looks at one T cell receptor beta chain sequence and its context. Its target is not known. This entry is derived from a study of T cell repertoires in aging, cancer and after chemotherapy. General observations from the study: Untreated cancer patients had significantly lower blood TCR diversity than age-matched healthy donors. In cancer patients, declining TCR diversity with age involved lost richness and lost evenness.

TCR beta rearrangements were amplified from peripheral blood genomic DNA. J gave up 1 base and V 7 bases, and 3 bases lay outside the gene matches. CDR1 and CDR2 (germline): SGHAT, FQNNGV. The CDR3 consists of 14 residues. Rearranged V-D-J TRB sequences were amplified with a mixed TRB-A/B primer pool. TCRdb re-called the multiplex PCR reads with MiXCR, one entry per CDR3 protein. This table has 3,500 to 4,500 distinct CDR3 sequences, over 20% appearing once. The sample consisted of blood. The origin of this receptor is a human donor in good health. The donor label of this sample is uncertain. The V and J genes are TRBV11-2 and TRBJ2-1; 8 bases are a match to TRBD2. The CDR3, as DNA: TGTGCCAGCAAAAGCGGGAGATCCTACAATGAGCAGTTCTTC. It is translated as CASKSGRSYNEQFF.